The T cell receptor (beta chain) described here comes from a study of siplizumab effects on memory and regulatory T cells. Study conclusions and caveats: Roughly 80-96% of proliferating CD4+ or CD8+ clones defied assignment to a naive or memory phenotype. Naive T cells seemed more diverse than memory cells; they also seemed major alloresponse contributors. Suppression by proliferating Tregs derived from siplizumab cultures was not verified.

Concerning this clone: Its antigen remains unidentified.

Unstimulated naive, memory, effector memory and TEMRA subsets were subjected to sequencing in a few donor pairs. The data were produced by immunoSEQ multiplex PCR, yet TCRdb's version contains in-frame clones alone and is incomplete. This table has roughly 69,000 clones, over 65% appearing once. The material sequenced was memory CD4+ T cells sorted from blood. This clonotype was obtained from a human donor in good health.

CDR3 coding DNA: TGTGCCAGCAGCTTAAGTGGAACAACCGGGGAGCTGTTTTTT. Amino acid sequence: CASSLSGTTGELFF. The V and J genes are TRBV11-2 and TRBJ2-2; D gene unclear. This CDR3 contains 14 residues. The germline V gene encodes CDR1 SGHAT and CDR2 FQNNGV. V lost 2 bases, J lost 5 bases, and 9 bases lay in between.